This record concerns one T cell receptor beta chain sequence. The antigen is unknown. The CDR3 contains 13 residues. V gave up 5 bases and J gave up 7 bases; unmatched junction bases: 8. Thyroid ultrasound and orbital computed tomography, with clinical symptoms and serum thyroxine and TRAb, informed diagnoses. PBMCs came from 8.5 to 10 ml fresh peripheral blood. The record originates from a study of T cells in Graves' hyperthyroidism and ophthalmopathy. Amplified TCR beta CDR3 regions derived from RNA transcripts. In the first-round RT-PCR of the TCR CDR3, the HTBI primer set was used. TCRdb re-called the multiplex PCR reads through MiXCR, storing one row per CDR3 protein. Of about 420,000 distinct CDR3 sequences detected, roughly 13% appear once; the ten largest clones hold 5.3%. Findings and caveats of the study: Among thyroid clonotypes expanded above 0.001, most also appeared in blood.

The clonotype originates from a young woman with Graves' hyperthyroidism. The sample taken for sequencing was blood. V and J are TRBV12-3 or TRBV12-4 and TRBJ2-7, with 7 bases lining up with TRBD1. The CDR3 region has the DNA TGTGCCAGCAGTGAAAGGGGGCCGGGGGAGCAGTACTTC. Its protein product is CASSERGPGEQYF.